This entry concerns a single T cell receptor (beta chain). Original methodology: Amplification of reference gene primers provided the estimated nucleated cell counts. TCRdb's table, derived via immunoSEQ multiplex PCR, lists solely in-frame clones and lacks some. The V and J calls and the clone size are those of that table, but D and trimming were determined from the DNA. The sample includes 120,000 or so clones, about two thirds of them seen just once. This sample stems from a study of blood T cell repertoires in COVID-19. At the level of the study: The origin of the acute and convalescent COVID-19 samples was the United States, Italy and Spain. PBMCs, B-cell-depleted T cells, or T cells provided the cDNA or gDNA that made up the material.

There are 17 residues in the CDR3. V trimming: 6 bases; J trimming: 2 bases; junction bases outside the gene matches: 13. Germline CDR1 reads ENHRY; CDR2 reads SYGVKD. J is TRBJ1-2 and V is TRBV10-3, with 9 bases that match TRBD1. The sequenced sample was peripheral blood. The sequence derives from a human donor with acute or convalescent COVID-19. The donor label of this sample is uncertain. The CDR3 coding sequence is TGTGCCATCAGCGACAGGGGGTATATCGGGACCAACTATGGCTACACCTTC. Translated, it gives CAISDRGYIGTNYGYTF.